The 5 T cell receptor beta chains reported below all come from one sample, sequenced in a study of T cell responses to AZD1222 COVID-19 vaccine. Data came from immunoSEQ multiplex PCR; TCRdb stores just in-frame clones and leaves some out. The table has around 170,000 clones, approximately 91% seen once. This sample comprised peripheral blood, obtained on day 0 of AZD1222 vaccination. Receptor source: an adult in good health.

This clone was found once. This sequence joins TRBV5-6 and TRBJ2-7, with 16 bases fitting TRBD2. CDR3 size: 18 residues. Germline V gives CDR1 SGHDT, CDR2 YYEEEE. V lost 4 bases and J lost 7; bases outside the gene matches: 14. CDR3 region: CASSVPGLAGGPKSEQYF. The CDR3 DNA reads TGTGCCAGCAGCGTCCCGGGACTAGCGGGGGGGCCAAAGTCAGAGCAGTACTTC.

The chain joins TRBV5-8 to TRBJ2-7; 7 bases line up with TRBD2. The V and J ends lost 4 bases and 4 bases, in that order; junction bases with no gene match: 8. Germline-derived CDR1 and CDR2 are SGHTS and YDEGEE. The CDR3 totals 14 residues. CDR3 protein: CASSPGWGGYEQYF. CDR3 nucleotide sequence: TGTGCCAGCAGCCCCGGGTGGGGGGGATACGAGCAGTACTTC.

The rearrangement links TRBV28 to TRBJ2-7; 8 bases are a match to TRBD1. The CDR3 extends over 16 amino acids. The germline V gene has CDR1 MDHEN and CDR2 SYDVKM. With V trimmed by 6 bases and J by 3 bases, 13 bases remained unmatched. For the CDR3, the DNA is TGTGCCAGCAGATTCACCCAGGGGGCTCTTATCTACGAGCAGTACTTC. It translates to CASRFTQGALIYEQYF.

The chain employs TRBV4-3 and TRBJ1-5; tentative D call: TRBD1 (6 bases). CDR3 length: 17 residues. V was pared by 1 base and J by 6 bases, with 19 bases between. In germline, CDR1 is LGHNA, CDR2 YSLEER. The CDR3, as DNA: TGCGCCAGCAGCCAAGCGGACGGGACACGTTCAATTCAGCCCCAGCATTTT. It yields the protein CASSQADGTRSIQPQHF.

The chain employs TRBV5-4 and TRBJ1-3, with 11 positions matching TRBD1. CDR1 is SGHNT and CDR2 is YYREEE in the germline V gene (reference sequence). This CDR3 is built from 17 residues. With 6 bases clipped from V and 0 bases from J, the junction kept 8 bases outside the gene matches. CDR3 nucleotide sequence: TGTGCCAGCACCAATGGACAGGGGGCTATCTCTGGAAACACCATATATTTT. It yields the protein CASTNGQGAISGNTIYF.